The clone carrying this T cell receptor (beta chain) is a singleton in its sample. The data were obtained in a study of blood T cell repertoires in COVID-19. Study details: Collection of acute and convalescent COVID-19 samples took place in the United States, Italy and Spain.

Original analysis: The assay estimated nucleated cells by amplifying reference gene primers. Here immunoSEQ multiplex PCR was the method, and the copy in TCRdb shows in-frame clones only, minus some. V, J and clone size reflect that table, while D and trimming were determined from the DNA. Among 200,000 to 250,000 clones listed, approximately 80% were seen once. This TCR was sampled from a woman older than 75 with active or convalescent COVID-19. Material: peripheral blood.

CDR3 protein: CASSQESWRNTIYF. In nucleotides, the CDR3 is TGTGCCAGCAGCCAAGAAAGTTGGCGAAACACCATATATTTT. The genes are TRBV3-1 (or the pseudogene TRBV3-2) and TRBJ1-3; D is unresolved. V was pared by 0 bases and J by 5 bases, with 8 bases between. CDR3 size: 14 residues. Germline assignment: CDR1 LGHDT and CDR2 YNNKEL (reference sequence).